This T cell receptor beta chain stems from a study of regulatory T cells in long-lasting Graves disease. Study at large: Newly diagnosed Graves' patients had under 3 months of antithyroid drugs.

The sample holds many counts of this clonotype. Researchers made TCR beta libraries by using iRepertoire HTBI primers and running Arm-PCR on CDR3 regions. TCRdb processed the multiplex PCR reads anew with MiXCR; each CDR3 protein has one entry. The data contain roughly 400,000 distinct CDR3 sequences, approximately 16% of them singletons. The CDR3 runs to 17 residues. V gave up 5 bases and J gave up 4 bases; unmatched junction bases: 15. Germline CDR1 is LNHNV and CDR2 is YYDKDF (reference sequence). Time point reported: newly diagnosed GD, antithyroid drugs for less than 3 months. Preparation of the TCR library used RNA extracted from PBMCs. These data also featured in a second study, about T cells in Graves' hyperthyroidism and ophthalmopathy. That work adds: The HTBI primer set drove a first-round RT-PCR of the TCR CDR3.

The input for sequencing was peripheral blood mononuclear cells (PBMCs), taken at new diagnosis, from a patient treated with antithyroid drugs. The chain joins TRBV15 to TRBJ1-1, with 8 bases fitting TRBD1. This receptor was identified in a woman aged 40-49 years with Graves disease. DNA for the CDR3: TGTGCCACCAGCTGGAGAAACTCAGACAGGGGCGGCACTGAAGCTTTCTTT. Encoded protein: CATSWRNSDRGGTEAFF.